This section outlines one T cell receptor beta chain sequence together with its context. Which antigen it targets is not known. Base qualities were left out, and no much larger clone turns up one base away. These data are taken from a study of cytomegalovirus exposure and HLA in healthy donors (dated by TCRdb to 2016 to 2017). In terms of the full investigation: According to an earlier analysis of a few hundred of the donors, 150 million to 200 million T cells yielded some 110 million unique TCR beta sequences and less than 300 Gb of sequence data. An early release that covered some 640 HLA-typed donors contained about 300 gigabases of sequencing data and around 85 million unique TCR sequences. Of the roughly 400 genotyped donors, approximately 80% were placed in the genetic ancestry cluster associated with self-reported Caucasian donors. The aim of the study was to test whether cataloging public T cell receptors could identify signatures of past pathogen exposure. Using immunosequencing, the study profiled T cell repertoires from 500 to 800 subjects and related those repertoires to cytomegalovirus serostatus. Along with the approximately 700-subject first cohort, a separate validation cohort of some 130 different subjects was used. To predict cytomegalovirus infection status, the study combined high-throughput TCR immunosequencing, statistical association of individual TCRs with disease status, and machine learning. To study patterns of TCR occurrence, a later analysis re-analyzed previously published TCR beta repertoires from more than 550 donors and added high-resolution HLA genotyping. Rather than using new phenotypic data, the later analysis identified candidate immune exposures from TCR beta sequences and from how often those sequences occurred across donors. An earlier analysis of 500 to 650 of the donors applied high-throughput TCR beta sequencing to assess whether each TCR beta V gene segment acted as functional or pseudogenic. Donor age, sex, ethnicity and CMV serostatus were compiled together with the repertoire data. A later genetic analysis used genome-wide SNP genotypes for about 60% of the roughly 700 donors, treating that subset as a discovery cohort. Every repertoire in the discovery cohort had been generated on one and the same sequencing platform. HLA typing included class I and class II loci at four-digit resolution. The number of typed donors differed by locus: about 620-640 for A, B, C, DRB1 and DQB1; 522 for DQA1; around 610 for DPA1; and roughly 470 for DPB1. Because of strong linkage in the cohort, 5 or 6 DR-DQ haplotypes were treated as single units for association and clustering. Across some 400 genotyped donors of the cohort, an average of approximately 240,000 unique TCR beta nucleotide sequences per donor were sequenced, and 15% to 20% of those sequences were non-productive.

The cohort comprised under 700 healthy bone marrow donors. Cohort members were all nominally healthy when sampled, although unrecorded immune exposures were likely present. The donor tested CMV seronegative, placing the donor among the 300 to 400 seronegative members of the cohort. Every donor gave a peripheral blood sample, and the peripheral blood mononuclear cells from that sample were used for TCR beta sequencing. Genomic DNA extraction from the blood cell samples was performed with the Qiagen DNeasy Blood Extraction Kit. What the research found in general, with its limitations: This cohort had only TCR beta chains sequenced, and the lack of alpha or paired-chain data limited which features could be detected. Linkage disequilibrium might explain the correlated functional status among segregating V segments, but an unknown experimental factor could not be ruled out. Most CMV-associated TCR beta chains appeared to be HLA-restricted in a later analysis, and the HLA associations seemed to be driven largely by CMV exposure. A further reported finding was that TCR beta sequences accurately predicted the HLA-A and HLA-B alleles for most subjects in the first cohort. Because HLA typing was missing for some donors at each locus, association tests included only the typed subset. Broadly in line with IMGT annotations, most TCR beta V segments showed up in productive rearrangements about 87% or about 30% of the time in an earlier analysis of 587 of the donors. In a later analysis, TCR association rates were found to vary across HLA loci, with the most associated TCRs seen for DRB1 alleles and the fewest for HLA-C alleles. According to the authors, the approach could potentially be generalized to other disease states and immunological phenotypes. Sequencing depth was assumed to be roughly uniform across donors in the presence/absence analyses, though that assumption may not hold. Most TCR sequences were observed very rarely across donors, whereas some public TCRs were present in many individuals. V-gene and J-gene trimming of TCR beta chains was associated with a missense DCLRE1C variant in a later genetic analysis, and the association was replicated in an independent cohort. A total of fewer than 200 TCR beta chains were listed by the study as associated with cytomegalovirus. A cluster of highly shared sequence variants was judged likely to be a technical artifact of the sequencing pipeline. The only immune exposure information available for the cohort was CMV serostatus. In vitro tests confirmed that three of the cytomegalovirus-associated TCR beta chains recognize cytomegalovirus antigens. According to a later analysis, parvovirus B19, influenza, CMV and Epstein-Barr virus appeared linked to several top co-occurrence clusters. In a later analysis, HLA-associated TCR beta chains were found to be more clonally expanded and to have lower generation probabilities than equally common non-associated chains. In a later analysis, 16,951 TCR beta sequences were associated with specific HLA alleles at a false discovery rate of 0.05. Over 15 rarely observed V segments, including chromosome 9 orphons, were excluded from the earlier analysis of 550 to 700 of the donors because counts were too low. Strong co-occurrence of HLA alleles, especially DR and DQ, made assigning TCR associations to individual alleles difficult. In a later genetic analysis, fewer N-insertions in productive TCRs were reported among donors in an Asian-associated ancestry cluster than the roughly 700-donor mean. The classifier was reported to diagnose cytomegalovirus status with high specificity and sensitivity in both the original cohort and the validation cohort.

To prepare the library, the immunoSEQ multiplex PCR assay was applied. A mixture of 60 forward primers for TCR Vbeta segments and 13 reverse primers for TCR Jbeta segments was used in the multiplex PCR. The CDR3 region of rearranged TCR beta genes was amplified from genomic DNA by a multiplex PCR assay. The Illumina HiSeq System was used to sequence the amplified TCR beta libraries as 87-base-pair reads. Per the source publication's procedure: In a later analysis, 77 million or so unique TCR beta chains were counted across the approximately 620 repertoires, and roughly 11 million of these chains were shared by at least two donors. Raw reads were error-corrected and collapsed into unique sequences by a nearest-neighbor algorithm in which closely related sequences were merged to remove PCR and sequencing errors. CDR3 sequences were aligned to IMGT reference sequences to assign V, D and J gene segments. Each retained sequence needed at least a six-nucleotide match to both a V gene segment and a J gene segment. Rearrangements were called productive when the CDR3 lacked stop codons and stayed in frame with V and J; all others were non-productive. Following IMGT convention, CDR3 was defined as the stretch from the second conserved V-encoded cysteine up to the conserved J-encoded phenylalanine. The earlier analysis of some 540 of the donors excluded any sequence lacking an unambiguous match to a single V gene segment. In an earlier analysis of 450 to 700 of the donors, V segments were called functional above 56.7% productive rearrangements and were called segregating when the between-donor standard deviation exceeded 5%. A statistical classification framework was developed to diagnose cytomegalovirus status using the catalog of TCR beta chain sequences. In a later analysis, TCR nucleotide sequences were compared against IMGT/GENE-DB human TR gene sequences so that V and J genes could be assigned. Using the TCRdist pipeline, a later analysis assigned CDR3 sequences along with most-parsimonious VDJ recombination scenarios. In a later analysis, every TCR beta chain was defined by the combination of its CDR3 amino acid sequence and its V-gene family, and reads without a unique V-gene family were dropped. A later analysis removed roughly 590 highly shared, low-generation-probability nucleotide sequences to deal with suspected cross-contamination and a sequencing artifact. In a later analysis, a clonal expansion index for each public chain was calculated from normalized within-repertoire ranks of inferred template counts. In a later analysis, generation probabilities were computed using a VDJ recombination model fitted to out-of-frame rearrangements, and the results were checked against IGoR. In a later analysis, hypergeometric tests were used to score TCR-TCR, TCR-HLA and TCR-CMV co-occurrence, with a repertoire-size bias correction applied to TCR pairs. False discovery rates were estimated in a later analysis by permuting HLA or CMV assignments 20 times. In a later analysis, co-occurring TCRs were grouped using DBSCAN, and TCRdist sequence similarity was added for clustering within HLA-allele-positive subsets. Repertoires with fewer than 30,000 or more than 120,000 public chains, plus five repertoires with anomalous nucleotide sharing, were excluded from co-occurrence clustering. The table comes from immuneACCESS by way of TCRdb, which keeps in-frame sequences with V and J called. Part of the clones is missing from these tables; in studies checked, under half for an unresolved V gene and the rest for unknown reasons. Clone size and the V and J calls come from that table; the DNA yielded D and trimming. Within this sample are 100,000 or so clones, with around 15% of them counted one time only. The ten top clones hold roughly 0.8% of the sample.

The sample taken for sequencing was PBMCs. This receptor was obtained from a female donor in good health and CMV-seronegative.

The nucleotide sequence reads TGTGCCAGCAGCGAATGGGCTTTTGGGGGGGAGGCCAGCTCCTACGAGCAGTACTTC. The encoded protein is CASSEWAFGGEASSYEQYF. The receptor chain draws on TRBV21-1 and TRBJ2-7; the D segment call TRBD2 is taken from the table without a DNA check. TRBV21-1 is a pseudogene. The CDR3, cysteine through phenylalanine, is 19 amino acids long. CDR3 DNA is the only sequence kept; it has 57 bases, read in frame from the first base.